Listed below are T cell receptor beta chains from one sample, sequenced in a study of cytomegalovirus exposure and HLA in healthy donors. Sequenced by immunoSEQ multiplex PCR; TCRdb stores in-frame clones only, minus some. The specimen's table records some 130,000 clones. The sequenced sample was PBMCs. The source of these receptors is a woman in her 40s in good health and CMV-seropositive. Each CDR3 is given with its conserved first and last residue. The D gene is left open where the match is weak. Not every row has a clone size; where given, it reads once, few, many or a size class.

CDR3aa: CSVVPARDYEQYF
CDR3nt: TGCAGCGTCGTCCCCGCCAGGGACTACGAGCAGTACTTC
v_gene: TRBV29-1
j_gene: TRBJ2-7
d_gene: -
abundance: -

CDR3aa: CASSEEDRGLYEQYF
CDR3nt: TGTGCCAGCAGTGAAGAGGACAGAGGACTGTACGAGCAGTACTTC
v_gene: TRBV2
j_gene: TRBJ2-7
d_gene: -
abundance: -

CDR3aa: CAGSLPGTGKRNEQFF
CDR3nt: TGTGCCGGCAGCTTACCAGGGACAGGGAAACGCAATGAGCAGTTCTTC
v_gene: TRBV7-9
j_gene: TRBJ2-1
d_gene: TRBD1
abundance: -

CDR3aa: CASSLSVYEQYF
CDR3nt: TGCGCCAGCAGCTTGTCAGTCTACGAGCAGTACTTC
v_gene: TRBV5-1
j_gene: TRBJ2-7
d_gene: -
abundance: -

CDR3aa: CASQSGRDYEQYF
CDR3nt: TGTGCCAGCCAAAGCGGGAGGGACTACGAGCAGTACTTC
v_gene: TRBV25-1
j_gene: TRBJ2-7
d_gene: TRBD2
abundance: -

CDR3aa: CASSVGLATPYNEQFF
CDR3nt: TGTGCCAGCAGCGTGGGACTAGCGACTCCTTACAATGAGCAGTTCTTC
v_gene: TRBV9
j_gene: TRBJ2-1
d_gene: TRBD2
abundance: -

CDR3aa: CASSSPGYNEQFF
CDR3nt: TGTGCCAGCAGCTCACCGGGGTACAATGAGCAGTTCTTC
v_gene: TRBV5-8
j_gene: TRBJ2-1
d_gene: -
abundance: -

CDR3aa: CASSIDGGPNTGELFF
CDR3nt: TGTGCCAGTAGTATAGACGGCGGGCCGAACACCGGGGAGCTGTTTTTT
v_gene: TRBV19
j_gene: TRBJ2-2
d_gene: -
abundance: -

CDR3aa: CASREAGTTLTDTQYF
CDR3nt: TGTGCCAGCAGGGAAGCCGGGACTACTCTCACAGATACGCAGTATTTT
v_gene: TRBV7-9
j_gene: TRBJ2-3
d_gene: TRBD2
abundance: -

CDR3aa: CASSDWTGGSETQYF
CDR3nt: TGTGCCAGCAGTGATTGGACAGGGGGCTCGGAGACCCAGTACTTC
v_gene: TRBV2
j_gene: TRBJ2-5
d_gene: TRBD1
abundance: -

CDR3aa: CAGRGDKYEQYF
CDR3nt: TGTGCCGGACGAGGGGACAAGTACGAGCAGTACTTC
v_gene: TRBV6-1
j_gene: TRBJ2-7
d_gene: -
abundance: -

CDR3aa: CASSQDRASGRAREFF
CDR3nt: TGTGCCAGCAGCCAAGATAGGGCTAGCGGGAGGGCCAGAGAGTTCTTC
v_gene: TRBV4-2
j_gene: TRBJ2-1
d_gene: TRBD2
abundance: -

CDR3aa: CASSPGQGPYNEQFF
CDR3nt: TGCGCCAGCAGCCCTGGACAGGGACCCTACAATGAGCAGTTCTTC
v_gene: TRBV5-1
j_gene: TRBJ2-1
d_gene: TRBD1
abundance: -

CDR3aa: CASSLGDNWIGELFF
CDR3nt: TGTGCCAGCAGTTTAGGGGACAACTGGATCGGGGAGCTGTTTTTT
v_gene: TRBV28
j_gene: TRBJ2-2
d_gene: -
abundance: -

CDR3aa: CASSLSTGVTEAFF
CDR3nt: TGTGCCAGCAGTCTCTCAACAGGGGTCACTGAAGCTTTCTTT
v_gene: TRBV27
j_gene: TRBJ1-1
d_gene: TRBD1
abundance: -

CDR3aa: CASGETGTSNTEAFF
CDR3nt: TGTGCCAGCGGTGAAACCGGGACATCTAACACTGAAGCTTTCTTT
v_gene: TRBV2
j_gene: TRBJ1-1
d_gene: -
abundance: -

CDR3aa: CAWDRFGELFF
CDR3nt: TGTGCCTGGGACAGGTTTGGGGAGCTGTTTTTT
v_gene: TRBV30
j_gene: TRBJ2-2
d_gene: -
abundance: -

CDR3aa: CASSLDPVLSMETQYF
CDR3nt: TGCGCCAGCAGCTTGGATCCGGTTCTTAGCATGGAGACCCAGTACTTC
v_gene: TRBV5-1
j_gene: TRBJ2-5
d_gene: -
abundance: -

CDR3aa: CASSIPTGGDEQYF
CDR3nt: TGTGCCAGTAGTATACCGACAGGGGGCGACGAGCAGTACTTC
v_gene: TRBV19
j_gene: TRBJ2-7
d_gene: TRBD1
abundance: -

CDR3aa: CASSLEDRATGELFF
CDR3nt: TGTGCCAGCAGCTTGGAGGACAGGGCCACCGGGGAGCTGTTTTTT
v_gene: TRBV5-6
j_gene: TRBJ2-2
d_gene: TRBD1
abundance: -

CDR3aa: CASSFEVEQYF
CDR3nt: TGTGCCAGCAGTTTCGAGGTGGAGCAGTACTTC
v_gene: TRBV2
j_gene: TRBJ2-7
d_gene: -
abundance: -

CDR3aa: CAWDRVNYGYTF
CDR3nt: TGTGCCTGGGACAGAGTTAACTATGGCTACACCTTC
v_gene: TRBV30
j_gene: TRBJ1-2
d_gene: -
abundance: -

CDR3aa: CASSSERQGYYGYTF
CDR3nt: TGTGCCAGCAGCTCAGAGAGACAGGGGTACTATGGCTACACCTTC
v_gene: TRBV7-2
j_gene: TRBJ1-2
d_gene: TRBD1
abundance: -

CDR3aa: CASRGHGTGGTGELFF
CDR3nt: TGTGCCAGCAGGGGCCATGGGACAGGGGGTACCGGGGAGCTGTTTTTT
v_gene: TRBV28
j_gene: TRBJ2-2
d_gene: TRBD1
abundance: -

CDR3aa: CSVQTGVGTYEQYF
CDR3nt: TGCAGCGTCCAGACAGGGGTGGGCACCTACGAGCAGTACTTC
v_gene: TRBV29-1
j_gene: TRBJ2-7
d_gene: TRBD1
abundance: -

CDR3aa: CASSLGQGLGIYEQYF
CDR3nt: TGTGCCAGCAGCTTAGGACAGGGTCTAGGTATCTACGAGCAGTACTTC
v_gene: TRBV7-8
j_gene: TRBJ2-7
d_gene: TRBD1
abundance: -

CDR3aa: CASSPLGTSGSTGELFF
CDR3nt: TGTGCCAGCAGTCCCCTTGGGACTAGCGGGTCCACCGGGGAGCTGTTTTTT
v_gene: TRBV28
j_gene: TRBJ2-2
d_gene: TRBD2
abundance: -

CDR3aa: CASSVVSGLTSSYNEQFF
CDR3nt: TGTGCCAGCAGCGTAGTTAGCGGATTAACGAGCTCCTACAATGAGCAGTTCTTC
v_gene: TRBV9
j_gene: TRBJ2-1
d_gene: -
abundance: -

CDR3aa: CASSRDTEAFF
CDR3nt: TGTGCCAGCAGTCGGGACACTGAAGCTTTCTTT
v_gene: TRBV28
j_gene: TRBJ1-1
d_gene: -
abundance: -

CDR3aa: CASSLGGANVLTF
CDR3nt: TGTGCCAGCAGTTTAGGCGGGGCCAACGTCCTGACTTTC
v_gene: TRBV28
j_gene: TRBJ2-6
d_gene: -
abundance: -

CDR3aa: CAEGAGPRGGELFF
CDR3nt: TGCGCCGAGGGAGCGGGGCCCCGGGGCGGGGAGCTGTTTTTT
v_gene: TRBV10-1
j_gene: TRBJ2-2
d_gene: TRBD2
abundance: -

CDR3aa: CASSMGGRAREQYF
CDR3nt: TGTGCCAGTAGTATGGGCGGGAGGGCCCGCGAGCAGTACTTC
v_gene: TRBV19
j_gene: TRBJ2-7
d_gene: TRBD2
abundance: medium-sized

CDR3aa: CASSLQGAHEKLFF
CDR3nt: TGTGCCAGCAGTTTACAGGGGGCGCATGAAAAACTGTTTTTT
v_gene: TRBV28
j_gene: TRBJ1-4
d_gene: TRBD1
abundance: -

CDR3aa: CASSRTGQTQETQYF
CDR3nt: TGCGCCAGCAGCCGCACAGGACAGACCCAAGAGACCCAGTACTTC
v_gene: TRBV4-3
j_gene: TRBJ2-5
d_gene: -
abundance: -

CDR3aa: CASTPRDKKTQYF
CDR3nt: TGTGCCAGTACCCCCCGGGACAAAAAGACCCAGTACTTC
v_gene: TRBV19
j_gene: TRBJ2-5
d_gene: -
abundance: -

CDR3aa: CASSLGQDYEQYF
CDR3nt: TGTGCCAGCAGCTTAGGACAGGACTACGAGCAGTACTTC
v_gene: TRBV7-2
j_gene: TRBJ2-7
d_gene: -
abundance: -

CDR3aa: CAWSVGSAGGNEQFF
CDR3nt: TGTGCCTGGAGTGTTGGGTCCGCGGGGGGCAATGAGCAGTTCTTC
v_gene: TRBV30
j_gene: TRBJ2-1
d_gene: TRBD2
abundance: -

CDR3aa: CASSTRDRASEQYF
CDR3nt: TGTGCCAGCAGCACGCGGGACAGGGCTAGCGAGCAGTACTTC
v_gene: TRBV7-8
j_gene: TRBJ2-7
d_gene: TRBD1
abundance: -

CDR3aa: CASSLPGTGEYEQYF
CDR3nt: TGTGCCAGCAGCTTACCGGGGACAGGGGAGTACGAGCAGTACTTC
v_gene: TRBV7-9
j_gene: TRBJ2-7
d_gene: TRBD1
abundance: -

CDR3aa: CASSLGGARTEAFF
CDR3nt: TGTGCCAGCAGCTTAGGGGGCGCGAGGACTGAAGCTTTCTTT
v_gene: TRBV11-1
j_gene: TRBJ1-1
d_gene: -
abundance: -

CDR3aa: CASSLGAGMNTEAFF
CDR3nt: TGTGCCAGCAGCTTAGGGGCCGGGATGAACACTGAAGCTTTCTTT
v_gene: TRBV7-2
j_gene: TRBJ1-1
d_gene: -
abundance: -

CDR3aa: CASSNRGEYQPQHF
CDR3nt: TGTGCCAGCAGCAACAGGGGTGAGTATCAGCCCCAGCATTTT
v_gene: TRBV28
j_gene: TRBJ1-5
d_gene: TRBD1
abundance: -

CDR3aa: CASSWGQGVGAQETQYF
CDR3nt: TGTGCCAGCAGCTGGGGACAGGGGGTCGGGGCACAAGAGACCCAGTACTTC
v_gene: TRBV5-8
j_gene: TRBJ2-5
d_gene: TRBD1
abundance: -

CDR3aa: CASSTTSGRAKSSYEQYF
CDR3nt: TGTGCCAGCAGCACCACTAGCGGGAGGGCCAAGAGCTCCTACGAGCAGTACTTC
v_gene: TRBV7-8
j_gene: TRBJ2-7
d_gene: TRBD2
abundance: -

CDR3aa: CASSIRSEGRSEQFF
CDR3nt: TGTGCCAGTAGTATACGTTCTGAGGGTCGGAGTGAGCAGTTCTTC
v_gene: TRBV19
j_gene: TRBJ2-1
d_gene: -
abundance: -